This T cell receptor (beta chain) came from a study of T cell repertoires in cytomegalovirus infection. Study details: CMV epitopes used comprised recently identified HLA-C-restricted ones and well-studied HLA-B-restricted ones. Matching HLA type, along with CMV infection, was indicated by public TCR beta signatures.

One entry per CDR3 protein, called by TCRdb with MiXCR from the reads. The sample lists about 830,000 distinct CDR3 sequences, less than 35% occurring once. This CDR3 has 12 amino acids. CDR1 and CDR2 (germline): MNHEY, SVGEGT. The ends were cut back, 5 bases at V and 7 bases at J, with 8 bases in the middle. As for this clonotype: Its matching antigen is unknown.

Overall study findings and caveats: Dominating the ex vivo response were TCR beta clonotypes that were CMV-specific and HLA-C-restricted. Summed frequency of shared TCR beta families picked out CMV carriers who also had the relevant HLA.

The sequencing here drew on cultured CD8+ T cells from PBMCs, taken from culture after CMV antigen stimulation. This chain joins TRBV6-2 or TRBV6-3 and TRBJ2-2; D remains unclear. This TCR came from a human donor in good health (CMV status not recorded). Some clones in this sample may be carry-over from other donors' samples. The CDR3 spells CASSTPYGELFF. The CDR3 nucleotides are TGTGCCAGCAGTACCCCTTACGGGGAGCTGTTTTTT.